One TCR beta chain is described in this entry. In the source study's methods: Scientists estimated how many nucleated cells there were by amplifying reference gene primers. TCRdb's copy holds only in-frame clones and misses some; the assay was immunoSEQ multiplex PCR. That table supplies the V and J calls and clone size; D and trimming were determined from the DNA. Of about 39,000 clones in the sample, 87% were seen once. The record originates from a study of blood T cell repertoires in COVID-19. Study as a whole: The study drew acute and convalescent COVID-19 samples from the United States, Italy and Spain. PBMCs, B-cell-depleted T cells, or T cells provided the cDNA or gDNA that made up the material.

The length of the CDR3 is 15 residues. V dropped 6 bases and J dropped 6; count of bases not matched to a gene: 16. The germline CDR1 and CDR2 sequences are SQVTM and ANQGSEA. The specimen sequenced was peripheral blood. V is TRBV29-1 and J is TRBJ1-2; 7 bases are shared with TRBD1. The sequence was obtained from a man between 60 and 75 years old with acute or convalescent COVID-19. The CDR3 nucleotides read TGCAGCGTCCTGGGGGAAGGGGGCTTAGGGGATGGCTACACCTTC. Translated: CSVLGEGGLGDGYTF.